This T cell receptor (beta chain) stems from a study of technical replicates of blood from a handful of donors. CDR3 length: 13 residues. The germline V and J ends were trimmed by 1 base and 2 bases, with 8 bases remaining between them. Germline V gives CDR1 SQVTM, CDR2 ANQGSEA. Sequencing was performed with immunoSEQ multiplex PCR; in TCRdb, only in-frame clones are kept and a portion is missing. The repertoire includes more than 90,000 clones, just over 95% of them detected once, and approximately 0.2% sits in the top ten. The origin of this receptor is a human donor in good health. The chain couples TRBV29-1 to TRBJ2-5; the D is unclear. What was sequenced was T cells isolated from PBMCs. The CDR3 loop reads CSVEGHSQETQYF. The CDR3, as DNA: TGCAGCGTTGAAGGGCACAGTCAAGAGACCCAGTACTTC.